This T cell receptor beta chain was captured in a study of cytomegalovirus exposure and HLA in healthy donors. Study-level background: From HLA-typed donors, an early data release held roughly 89 million unique TCRs. Falling in the Caucasian-associated ancestry cluster were 80% to 85% of approximately 410 genotyped donors.

Germline CDR1 reads SNHLY; CDR2 reads FYNNEI. There are 13 residues in the CDR3. Trimming took off 7 bases at V and 6 bases at J, with 13 bases between the two ends. This clone was counted a few times. As yet, its antigen is unknown. Study conclusions and caveats: In terms of immune exposure information, only CMV serostatus was available. DRB1 showed the most TCR associations and HLA-C the fewest in a later analysis, as rates varied by HLA locus.

Amplification used 60 Vbeta primers and 13 Jbeta primers. Data came from immunoSEQ multiplex PCR; TCRdb stores just in-frame clones and leaves some out. This table holds 95,000 to 120,000 clones, about 61% found once. The sample was PBMCs. This rearrangement joins TRBV2 to TRBJ1-5, with TRBD1 as a possible D gene (6 bases). The TCR sequence derives from a young man in good health and CMV-seropositive. The CDR3 protein is CASNGGGGQPQHF. The DNA for the CDR3 is TGTGCCAGCAATGGGGGGGGCGGTCAGCCCCAGCATTTT.